The 16 T cell receptor beta chains reported below all come from one sample, sequenced in a study of tumor-infiltrating lymphocytes in primary liver carcinoma. TCR beta cDNA was prepared out of 450 to 500 ng total RNA by means of a constant-region primer. ARM-PCR, slightly modified, supplied the TCR beta libraries through three nested multiplex PCR rounds. Researchers ran the first two PCR rounds for roughly 10 cycles each with TRBV1-TRBV30 forward primers and a C-beta reverse primer. TCRdb passed the multiplex PCR reads through MiXCR, listing each CDR3 protein once. The sample contains approximately 300,000 distinct CDR3 sequences, less than 75% of which appear only once. In addition to blood RNA drawn from unsorted whole blood, germline DNA was extracted. The source material was peripheral blood. The receptors shown here come from a man aged 35 to 55 with primary liver carcinoma and hepatitis B virus infection.

Details on this clonotype: One end of the junction varies from germline; a read error may be responsible. V is TRBV5-1 and J is TRBJ1-1; no definite D call. The CDR3 is made up of 13 amino acids. Germline CDR1 SGHRS, CDR2 YFSETQ. CDR3 in DNA: TGCGCCGGCAGCGGGGAGGTGAACACTGAAGCTTTCTTT. Translated, it gives CAGSGEVNTEAFF.

Details on this clonotype: This may stem from a read error, because a much larger clone lies one nucleotide away. It is likely a read error, because the conserved phenylalanine at the end of the CDR3 is missing. V is TRBV4-1 and J is TRBJ1-5, with 8 bases that match TRBD1. The CDR3 is 17 amino acids. From germline, CDR1 is MGHRA and CDR2 YSYEKL. V lost 0 bases, J lost 2 bases, and 6 bases stayed unmatched. The CDR3 loop reads CASSQDAAGGGNQPQHI. CDR3 nucleotides: TGCGCCAGCAGCCAAGATGCGGCAGGGGGCGGCAATCAGCCCCAGCATATT.

The chain employs TRBV10-3 and TRBJ2-5; TRBD1 or TRBD2 may be the D gene (5 bases each). Trimming took off 1 base at V and 5 bases at J, with 11 bases between the two ends. The germline CDR1 and CDR2 sequences are ENHRY and SYGVKD. The CDR3 extends over 14 amino acids. The chain's CDR3 is CAISEWGTHETQYF. The CDR3 bases are TGTGCCATCAGTGAGTGGGGGACCCATGAGACCCAGTACTTC.

The chain is built from TRBV16 and TRBJ1-1; D is ambiguous. Germline CDR1 reads KGHSY; CDR2 reads FQNENV. This CDR3 spans 14 amino acids. The V and J ends lost 10 bases and 1 base respectively, with 16 bases between them. This chain's CDR3 is CAISLGFGNTEAFF. The CDR3, as DNA: TGTGCCATCTCATTGGGGTTCGGGAACACTGAAGCTTTCTTT.

As for this clonotype: A clone one base away is much larger, so this may be a read error. The chain carries TRBV12-3 or TRBV12-4 and TRBJ1-2; maybe TRBD1 (6 bases). With 5 bases removed from V and 5 bases from J, the gap between germline ends came to 9 bases. The CDR3 loop spans 12 amino acids. The CDR3: CASSDRWYGYTF. The CDR3 DNA follows: TGTGCCAGCAGTGACAGGTGGTATGGCTACACCTTC.

This clonotype was counted only a few times. The J gene is TRBJ2-7, the V gene TRBV7-9; possible D gene TRBD2, 7 bases. V was trimmed by 5 bases and J by 7 bases, leaving 15 bases between them. The CDR3 totals 13 residues. Germline V CDR1 and CDR2: SEHNR, FQNEAQ (reference sequence). The CDR3: CASSQAGAEEQYF. In DNA form, the CDR3 reads TGTGCCAGCAGCCAGGCGGGGGCTGAGGAGCAGTACTTC.

Remarks on this clonotype: With a much larger clone just one base away, this may be a read error. As DNA, the CDR3 is TGTGCCAGCAGCCAATCAATAGCGGGAGGTACCGGGGAGCTGTTTTTT. It codes for CASSQSIAGGTGELFF. V usage is TRBV4-2 and J usage is TRBJ2-2; 10 nucleotides match TRBD2. V was pared by 2 bases and J by 5 bases, with 5 bases of the junction left unmatched. The germline gives CDR1 LGHNA, CDR2 YNFKEQ. The CDR3 contains 16 residues.

The rearrangement links TRBV6-5 to TRBJ2-1, with a possible D match to TRBD2 (6 bases). There are 13 residues in the CDR3. Between the trimmed V and J ends, which lost 8 bases and 6 bases, there was a span of 14 bases. The germline CDR1 and CDR2 sequences are MNHEY and SVGAGI. The CDR3 here is CASGTGPTNEQFF. The CDR3 DNA reads TGTGCCAGCGGGACTGGTCCTACCAATGAGCAGTTCTTC.

The chain employs TRBV11-2 and TRBJ2-1, with TRBD2 identical over 9 bases. The V and J ends lost 4 bases and 7 bases, in that order; junction bases with no gene match: 11. The CDR3 is 16 amino acids. The germline CDR1 and CDR2 sequences are SGHAT and FQNNGV. The CDR3 nucleotides read TGTGCCAGCAGCTCTTTTGGAGGTAGCGGGAGAAATGAGCAGTTCTTC. It is translated as CASSSFGGSGRNEQFF.

The chain employs TRBV11-2 and TRBJ2-1; the D is unclear. The CDR3 has 13 amino acids. V gave up 2 bases and J gave up 9 bases, with 11 bases separating them. Germline-derived CDR1 and CDR2 are SGHAT and FQNNGV. CDR3 DNA: TGTGCCAGCAGCTTAAAGGGCGCGACTGAGCAGTTCTTC. Translated, it gives CASSLKGATEQFF.

A note on this clonotype: At one of its ends the junction is not consistent with the germline gene, which may arise from a read error. The chain combines TRBV6-5 with TRBJ2-7; 12 positions agree with TRBD2. Per the germline V gene, CDR1 is MNHEY and CDR2 is SVGAGI. The CDR3 contains 15 residues. The CDR3 region is CVSSYSGTSGYEQYF. CDR3 bases: TGTGTCAGCAGTTACTCTGGGACTAGCGGGTACGAGCAGTACTTC.

On this clonotype: It may be a read error: a sequence one base away is much more abundant. The chain uses TRBV12-3 or TRBV12-4 and TRBJ1-5; D is uncertain. This CDR3 is built from 12 residues. Trimming removed 6 bases from V and 9 bases from J, with 12 bases in between. CDR3 protein: CASRAETGPQHF. The CDR3 DNA reads TGTGCCAGCAGGGCCGAAACCGGGCCCCAGCATTTT.

V is TRBV10-3 and J is TRBJ1-3; D remains unclear. This CDR3 contains 17 residues. Trimming pared 3 bases from V and 1 base from J, leaving 16 bases between. Germline CDR1 ENHRY, CDR2 SYGVKD. This CDR3 is CAISDIKLGRSGNTIYF. CDR3 DNA: TGTGCCATCAGTGATATTAAGCTTGGGCGGTCTGGAAACACCATATATTTT.

This clonotype was found once. At one boundary the junction diverges from the germline segment, which might be a read error. CDR3 residues: CARSQWISTEAFF. The CDR3 DNA sequence: TGTGCCCGCAGTCAATGGATCAGCACTGAAGCTTTCTTC. The chain combines TRBV12-3 or TRBV12-4 with TRBJ1-1; D gene ambiguous. This CDR3 has 13 residues.

This clonotype showed up just a few times. V usage is TRBV18 and J usage is TRBJ2-5; D may match TRBD1 or TRBD2 (5 bases each). This CDR3 comprises 14 residues. Per germline, CDR1 KGHSH and CDR2 LQKENI. V lost 5 bases to trimming and J lost 2 bases, with 12 bases between them. CDR3 sequence: CASSAGTSQETQYF. In DNA, the CDR3 is TGTGCCAGCTCAGCCGGGACGTCTCAAGAGACCCAGTACTTC.

Comments on this clonotype: A read error may produce the germline difference seen at one junction end. The V and J genes are TRBV12-3 or TRBV12-4 and TRBJ2-1; 7 bases are a match to TRBD1. The length of the CDR3 is 16 residues. The CDR3 coding sequence is TGTGCCAGCAGTCCACCCTGGACAGGCCCTTACAATGGGCAGTTCTTC. Translated: CASSPPWTGPYNGQFF.